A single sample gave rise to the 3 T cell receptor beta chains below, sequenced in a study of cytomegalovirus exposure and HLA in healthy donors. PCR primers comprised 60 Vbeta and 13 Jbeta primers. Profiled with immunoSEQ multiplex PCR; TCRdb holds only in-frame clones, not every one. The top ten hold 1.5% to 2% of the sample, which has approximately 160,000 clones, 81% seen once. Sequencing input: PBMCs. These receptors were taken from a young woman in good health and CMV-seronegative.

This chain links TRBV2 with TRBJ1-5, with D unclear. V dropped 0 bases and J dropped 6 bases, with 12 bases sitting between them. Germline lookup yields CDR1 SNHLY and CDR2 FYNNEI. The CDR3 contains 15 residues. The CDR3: CASSEAESSGQPQHF. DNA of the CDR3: TGTGCCAGCAGTGAAGCGGAAAGTAGCGGTCAGCCCCAGCATTTT.

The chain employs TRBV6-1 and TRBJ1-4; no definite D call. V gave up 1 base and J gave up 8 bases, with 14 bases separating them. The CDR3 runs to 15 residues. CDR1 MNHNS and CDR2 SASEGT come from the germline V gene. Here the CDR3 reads CASSEGEKYGEKLFF. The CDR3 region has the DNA TGTGCCAGCAGTGAAGGGGAGAAATACGGGGAAAAACTGTTTTTT.

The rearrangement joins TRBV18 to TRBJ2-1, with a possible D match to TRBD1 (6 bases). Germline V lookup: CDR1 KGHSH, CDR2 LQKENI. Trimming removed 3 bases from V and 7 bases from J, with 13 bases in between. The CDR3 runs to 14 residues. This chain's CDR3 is CASSPLGQLNEQFF. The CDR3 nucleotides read TGTGCCAGCTCACCCCTTGGACAGTTGAATGAGCAGTTCTTC. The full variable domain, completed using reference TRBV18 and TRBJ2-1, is NAGVMQNPRHLVRRRGQEARLRCSPMKGHSHVYWYRQLPEEGLKFMVYLQKENIIDESGMPKERFSAEFPKEGPSILRIQQVVRGDSAAYFCASSPLGQLNEQFFGPGTRLTVL.